This T cell receptor (beta chain) emerged from a study of Graves' ophthalmopathy and Graves' hyperthyroidism (dated by TCRdb to about 2018). For context, the study as a whole: Peripheral blood was collected at initial diagnosis, prior to any treatment. The study used TCR beta repertoire signatures to distinguish Graves' ophthalmopathy from Graves' hyperthyroidism and to predict progression to ophthalmopathy. In total, 135 blood samples were TCR-sequenced: 40 to 45 ophthalmopathy, 80 or so hyperthyroidism and approximately 17 hyperthyroidism-to-ophthalmopathy patients. To explore V-J signatures that separate ophthalmopathy from hyperthyroidism, a discovery set of about a hundred patients was enrolled, consisting of 40 to 45 with ophthalmopathy and around 60 with stable hyperthyroidism. An independent validation cohort comprised 18 hyperthyroidism patients and some 16 patients who later progressed from hyperthyroidism to ophthalmopathy. T-cell repertoires of thyroid tissue and blood were compared in over five hyperthyroidism patients. Following sampling, methimazole starting at 30 mg daily was administered to hyperthyroidism patients, and high-dose intravenous methylprednisolone was administered to ophthalmopathy patients. The 90 to 100 discovery patients were randomly split 7:3 into training and test sets.

Hyperthyroidism was defined as stable when no progression to ophthalmopathy occurred within 18 months of follow-up. The hyperthyroidism patients were 18 to 65 years old and newly diagnosed, with a disease duration of less than 2 months. Patients with other autoimmune diseases, uncontrolled infections, pregnancy or lactation were excluded from the study. Clinical symptoms, serum thyroxine, TRAb, thyroid ultrasound and orbital computed tomography were used for diagnosis. Using Ficoll-Paque density gradient centrifugation, PBMCs were isolated from over 8.5 ml of fresh peripheral blood. Trizol reagent was used to extract the total RNA, and its quality was then checked on an Agilent 2100 Bioanalyzer. TCR beta CDR3 regions were amplified from RNA transcripts for repertoire sequencing. The first round of RT-PCR was done with HTBI primers and the Qiagen OneStep RT-PCR kit, and was followed by a second round of multiplex PCR, then size selection and purification. The libraries underwent paired-end sequencing with 100 bp reads on an Illumina HiSeq2000. Per the authors' processing: Reads were processed with SOAPnuke, discarding reads with adapters, uncalled bases, mean Phred below 15, or no exact constant-primer or identifier match. COPE v1.2.5 was used to merge the high-quality paired reads. Clonotypes were defined as unique nucleotide sequences and were aligned to IMGT TRB V, D and J references using MiTCR v1.1. The analysis was limited to V-J combinations with a frequency above 0.0001, which together covered 99% to 99.2% of repertoires. For each V-J combination, a TCR clonal expansion and chaos score was defined as the ratio of F50 clonal expansion to chaos observed in the TCRdist matrix. Welch's t-statistics and random forest were used to reduce features to about a dozen V-J combinations, which were fed into a naive Bayes classifier. The similarity between thyroid and blood repertoires was quantified using the Morisita-Horn index. TCRdb redid the processing of the public reads, applying fastp at Q25 and MiXCR, and retained in-frame beta chains. Records with the same CDR3 protein are collapsed into one entry carrying the most frequent genes and DNA. The V and J calls and clone size are TCRdb's, not the authors'. The sample table records about 620,000 distinct CDR3 sequences; roughly 20% of these occur just once. Together, the top ten hold approximately 6.9% of the sample.

V trim: 0 bases; J trim: 9 bases; unmatched bases: 6. As encoded in the germline V gene, CDR1 is MGHRA while CDR2 is YSYEKL. There are 15 amino acids in the CDR3, from cysteine to phenylalanine inclusive. Of the read, only the CDR3 DNA is kept; its 45 bases are in frame from base 1. Ten or more counts support this clonotype. It has no known antigen specificity. Base qualities were left out, and no much larger clone turns up one base away. What the authors observed across the whole study: In validation, the model predicted ophthalmopathy progression with 55% to 71% sensitivity and roughly 78% specificity; some 13 predicted patients were CT-confirmed with GO in a median of approximately 6.2 months. Among expanded thyroid clonotypes with frequency above 0.001, most also showed up in blood, which suggests that blood repertoires may reflect the thyroid immune response. Sample size was not statistically predetermined, and group allocation was not concealed from the investigators. Ophthalmopathy was separated from stable hyperthyroidism by the 13-signature model with about 88% sensitivity and about 83% specificity in cross-validation and with 80%/75% in the test set.

This TCR came from a woman in her late teens or twenties with stable Graves' hyperthyroidism. Some clones in this sample may be carry-over from other donors' samples. Donor details come from another sample of the same person, matched by shared clones. The rearranged chain carries TRBV4-1 and TRBJ2-7; 12 bases in the junction line up with TRBD2. The specimen sequenced was peripheral blood. The nucleotide sequence reads as follows: TGCGCCAGCAGCCAAGATAACCTAGCGGGGGGGCGGCAGTACTTC. Translated, this is CASSQDNLAGGRQYF.